This is a list of T cell receptor beta chains from one sample in a study of beta chain features in type 1 diabetes. Repertoires were generated with immunoSEQ multiplex PCR, while TCRdb's copy carries only in-frame clones and drops some. This table has 200,000 to 300,000 clones, roughly 15% appearing once. Input material: naive CD4+ T cells from blood. The receptors shown here come from a woman aged 35 to 49 in good health. CDR3s leave out the opening cysteine and the closing phenylalanine or tryptophan. Fields, in order: V gene, CDR3 length, CDR3 protein.

TRBV7-2,14,ASSVSGTGNSQPQH
TRBV18,14,ASSPMGQGLSSPLH
TRBV5-1,14,ASSLVGAGGVNEQF
TRBV29-1,11,SVHKQGMSGYT
TRBV19,11,ASGRGGTDTQY
TRBV6-6,12,ASSPGGQVTEAF
TRBV4-2,12,ASSQVGSDNEQF
TRBV18,14,ASSQFQGSGNTEAF
TRBV18,13,ASSLSQGRDTEAF
TRBV9,15,ASSVVPSGTSYNEQF
TRBV5-4,14,ASSLYDLAGSYEQY
TRBV27,13,ASSRGTGVTGELF
TRBV7-2,12,ASSLWGRSAEAF
TRBV4-2,14,ASSQDGRGRTGELF
TRBV7-8,12,ASSLGRVGQPQH
TRBV5-4,14,ASSSPTGVTYNEQF
TRBV5-4,14,ASRALKTTGPGELF
TRBV11-2,12,ASSFVARTDTQY
TRBV14,13,ASSPWVGGRYEQY
TRBV19,7,ASCDEQF
TRBV6-1,14,ASSESLGQDREKLF
TRBV25-1,9,ASSELETQY
TRBV6-6,10,ASSPREETQY
TRBV5-1,11,ASSFDSNYGYT
TRBV9,13,ASSLQGQFYNEQF
TRBV5-1,11,ASSGPQNTEAF
TRBV19,14,ASSTVGGPAGNTIY
TRBV25-1,12,ASRGLGVNQPQH
TRBV18,14,ASSPLARAGVTEAF
TRBV6-5,13,ASSFSGTGDYEQY
TRBV5-4,12,ASSPSQGVYEQY
TRBV7-9,11,ASSRETRSPLH
TRBV7-9,12,ASSLGGSLTEAF
TRBV5-1,14,ASSLAVDTRTDTQY
TRBV5-6,12,ASSFGESNYGYT
TRBV19,11,ASSIGGSSPLH
TRBV20-1,9,SAQGGYEQY
TRBV6-1,12,ASTGDSPPGTQY
TRBV18,13,ASSPEGQGPYEQY
TRBV5-1,11,ASSLRGGYEQY
TRBV9,14,ASSEKAGGLRETQY
TRBV5-4,12,ASRAATASGELF
TRBV5-8,11,ASSLDRGVEQY
TRBV5-1,14,ASSSGQGRPNTEAF
TRBV10-3,12,AISSLAGPNEQF
TRBV9,11,ASSVGTSYEQY
TRBV19,13,ASSIGEPVNYGYT
TRBV27,14,ASSSGLAGGQNIQY
TRBV5-1,12,ASSLRDSTDTQY
TRBV7-2,11,ASSRQGDQPQH
TRBV6-5,12,ASSYSLRTGKAF
TRBV9,15,ASTAELRGRPGNTIY
TRBV5-1,11,ASSLLAEETQY
TRBV7-2,11,ASRPGQDEKLF
TRBV29-1,11,SVVTGTRGKLF